This T cell receptor (beta chain) was sequenced in a study of T-cell reconstitution after alpha-beta-depleted transplantation in children. Germline V gives CDR1 SEHNR, CDR2 FQNEAQ (reference sequence). This CDR3 spans 16 amino acids. Trimming left V 5 bases short and J 4 bases short, with 18 bases between. Unique molecular identifiers were incorporated into the prepared TCRbeta library. TCRdb used MiXCR to reprocess the PCR reads, holding one entry per CDR3 protein. The data contain around 680,000 distinct CDR3 sequences, 16% of them singletons. The J gene is TRBJ1-3, the V gene TRBV7-9; tentatively, D is TRBD1 (6 bases). The clonotype was recovered from a human donor who donated a stem cell graft to a child with acute myeloid leukemia. The material was PBMCs from the stem cell graft donor, obtained from the stem cell graft. CDR3 DNA sequence: TGTGCCAGCAGCCAAAGGGGCAGGGGCGAAGGAAACACCATATATTTT. It specifies CASSQRGRGEGNTIYF.